The rows below give T cell receptor beta chains drawn from one sample of a study of cytomegalovirus exposure and HLA in healthy donors. Profiled with immunoSEQ multiplex PCR; TCRdb holds only in-frame clones, not every one. The sample yields 120,000 or so clones, around 77% seen once. The specimen was PBMCs. The receptors shown here come from a man aged 50 to 59 in good health and CMV-seropositive. The CDR3 runs from the conserved cysteine through the conserved F or W. D genes are given only for firm matches. Clone sizes are given selectively: once, few, many, or a class where the clone is expanded.

v_gene	abundance	d_gene	j_gene	CDR3nt	CDR3aa
TRBV4-2	NA	TRBD2	TRBJ2-2	TGTGCCAGCAGCCAACCAGCGGGAGAGCGAAACACCGGGGAGCTGTTTTTT	CASSQPAGERNTGELFF
TRBV6-1	NA	NA	TRBJ2-7	TGTGCCAGCAGTGATCTCCCCCCCCTCTACGAGCAGTACTTC	CASSDLPPLYEQYF
TRBV7-9	NA	NA	TRBJ1-2	TGTGCCAGCAGCTTAGATGCGGGCGGCTACACCTTC	CASSLDAGGYTF
TRBV27	NA	NA	TRBJ2-2	TGTGCCAGCGGCTTCGGCGGGACGAACACCGGGGAGCTGTTTTTT	CASGFGGTNTGELFF
TRBV27	few	NA	TRBJ1-2	TGTGCCAGCAGTCCCTACGGGTTCTATGGCTACACCTTC	CASSPYGFYGYTF
TRBV18	NA	TRBD2	TRBJ2-7	TGTGCCAGCTCACCGTGGGCCGGGACTAGCGGCAGCAGGGTCGAGCAGTACTTC	CASSPWAGTSGSRVEQYF
TRBV7-9	NA	TRBD1	TRBJ1-2	TGTGCCAGCAGCTTACTAGACAGGGGGCTGCATGGCTACACCTTC	CASSLLDRGLHGYTF
TRBV6-5	medium-sized	NA	TRBJ1-3	TGTGCCAGCAGTTACGTGGGGGCCTCTGGAAACACCATATATTTT	CASSYVGASGNTIYF
TRBV5-1	NA	NA	TRBJ1-4	TGCGCCAGCAGCTTCGGGACAACTGCAACTAATGAAAAACTGTTTTTT	CASSFGTTATNEKLFF
TRBV5-1	NA	TRBD1	TRBJ2-1	TGCGCCAGCAGCTCCCGGGACAGGGACCGGGATGAGCAGTTCTTC	CASSSRDRDRDEQFF
TRBV4-2	NA	NA	TRBJ2-5	TGTGCCAGCAGCCAAGTAGGGGACTCAAGAGAGACCCAGTACTTC	CASSQVGDSRETQYF